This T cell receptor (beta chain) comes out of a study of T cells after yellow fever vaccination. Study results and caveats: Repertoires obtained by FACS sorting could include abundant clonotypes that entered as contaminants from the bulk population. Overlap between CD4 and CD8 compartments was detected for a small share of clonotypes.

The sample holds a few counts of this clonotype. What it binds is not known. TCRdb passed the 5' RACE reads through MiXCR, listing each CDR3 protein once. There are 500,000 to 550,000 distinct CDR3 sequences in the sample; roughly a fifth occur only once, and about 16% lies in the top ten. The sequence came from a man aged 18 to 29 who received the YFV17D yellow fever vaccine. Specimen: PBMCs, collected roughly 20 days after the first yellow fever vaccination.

The chain's CDR3 is CASSDYRTGGPDTQYF. The CDR3 nucleotides read TGCGCCAGCAGTGATTACCGGACAGGGGGTCCAGATACGCAGTATTTT. The rearrangement links TRBV10-1 to TRBJ2-3; the match to TRBD1 covers 10 bases. Germline CDR1 and CDR2: WNHNN and SYGVQD (reference sequence). The CDR3 covers 16 residues. The V gene end was trimmed by 3 bases and the J gene end by 4 bases; junction bases not matched to a gene: 7.